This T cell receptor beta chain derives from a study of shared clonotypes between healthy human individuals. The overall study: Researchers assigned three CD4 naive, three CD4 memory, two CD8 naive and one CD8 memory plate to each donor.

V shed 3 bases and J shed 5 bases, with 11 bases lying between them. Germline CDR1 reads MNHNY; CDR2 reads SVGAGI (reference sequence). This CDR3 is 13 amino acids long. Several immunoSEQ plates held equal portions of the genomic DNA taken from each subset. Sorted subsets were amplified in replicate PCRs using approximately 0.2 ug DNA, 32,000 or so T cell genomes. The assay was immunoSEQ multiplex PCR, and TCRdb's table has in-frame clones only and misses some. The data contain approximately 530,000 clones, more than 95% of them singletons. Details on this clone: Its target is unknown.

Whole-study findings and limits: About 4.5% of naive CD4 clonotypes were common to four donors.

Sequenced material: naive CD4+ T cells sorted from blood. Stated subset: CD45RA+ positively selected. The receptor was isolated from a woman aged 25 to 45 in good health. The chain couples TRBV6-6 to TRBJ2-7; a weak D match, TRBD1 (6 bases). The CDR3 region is CASSYRDKNEQYF. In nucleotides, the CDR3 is TGTGCCAGCAGTTATAGGGACAAAAACGAGCAGTACTTC.